The entry below describes one T cell receptor beta chain. Its antigen is unidentified. The PCR made use of 60 Vbeta and 13 Jbeta primers. Per the original data handling: In a later analysis, some 80 million unique TCR beta chains included roughly 11 million shared by two or more donors. Clones were sequenced by immunoSEQ multiplex PCR, and TCRdb holds only the in-frame ones, with some missing. D and trimming come from the DNA, and the V and J calls and clone size come from that table. The repertoire includes tens of thousands of clones, around 77% of them detected once, and around 0.63% sits in the top ten. The data derive from a study of cytomegalovirus exposure and HLA in healthy donors. Notes on the study in general: Available immune exposure information was restricted to CMV serostatus only. A later look showed TCR association rates differing by HLA locus, highest for DRB1 and lowest for HLA-C.

The source is a man aged 30 to 39 in good health and CMV-seronegative. The specimen was PBMCs.

The CDR3 here is CASSPSNVRGRISYEQYF. CDR3 sequence (DNA): TGTGCCAGCTCACCAAGCAATGTCAGGGGGCGGATATCCTACGAGCAGTACTTC. The chain couples TRBV18 to TRBJ2-7, with TRBD1 matching over 8 bases. This CDR3 is 18 amino acids long. CDR1 KGHSH and CDR2 LQKENI come from the germline V gene. The V segment lost 2 bases and the J segment 1 base; nucleotides outside the gene matches: 13.